These T cell receptor beta chains were read from a single sample in a study of regulatory T cells in long-lasting Graves disease. One entry per CDR3 protein results from TCRdb running MiXCR on the multiplex PCR reads. The profile shows hundreds of thousands of distinct CDR3 sequences, under 20% of them singletons. Here the sequenced sample was peripheral blood mononuclear cells (PBMCs), taken at new diagnosis, from a patient treated with antithyroid drugs. These receptors all come from a female donor with Graves disease. The CDR3 runs from the conserved cysteine through the conserved F or W. D genes are given only for firm matches. Not all rows give a size; the values are once, few, many and, for expanded clones, a class.

J: TRBJ2-5
V: TRBV24-1
D: NA
size: many
CDR3: CATSDYEETQYF
DNA: TGTGCCACCAGTGATTACGAAGAGACCCAGTACTTC

J: TRBJ2-2
V: TRBV5-6
D: NA
size: few
CDR3: CASSLGLQGSAGELFF
DNA: TGTGCCAGCAGCTTAGGCTTGCAGGGTTCGGCCGGGGAGCTGTTTTTT

J: TRBJ1-5
V: TRBV30
D: NA
size: many
CDR3: CAWGDGINQPQHF
DNA: TGTGCCTGGGGCGACGGAATCAATCAGCCCCAGCATTTT

J: TRBJ2-1
V: TRBV7-2
D: NA
size: many
CDR3: CASSLDEVLNEQFF
DNA: TGTGCCAGCAGCTTAGACGAGGTGCTCAATGAGCAGTTCTTC

J: TRBJ2-3
V: TRBV6-2/TRBV6-3
D: TRBD2
size: NA
CDR3: CASSYSSGRATDTQYF
DNA: TGTGCCAGCAGTTACTCTAGCGGGAGGGCCACAGATACGCAGTATTTT

J: TRBJ2-6
V: TRBV6-1
D: NA
size: many
CDR3: CATLGTSGANVLTF
DNA: TGTGCCACCTTGGGGACCTCTGGGGCCAACGTCCTGACTTTC

J: TRBJ1-2
V: TRBV2
D: NA
size: many
CDR3: CASRHYRDDYGYTF
DNA: TGTGCCAGCAGGCACTACAGGGACGACTATGGCTACACCTTC

J: TRBJ1-5
V: TRBV28
D: NA
size: few
CDR3: CASSYRSNQPQHF
DNA: TGTGCCAGCAGTTATAGAAGCAATCAGCCCCAGCATTTT

J: TRBJ2-7
V: TRBV7-9
D: NA
size: few
CDR3: CASSTSRSRGAYEQYF
DNA: TGTGCCAGCAGCACCTCTCGTTCCCGGGGGGCTTACGAGCAGTACTTC

J: TRBJ2-5
V: TRBV7-9
D: NA
size: many
CDR3: CASSTPNQETQYF
DNA: TGTGCCAGCAGCACGCCCAACCAAGAGACCCAGTACTTC

J: TRBJ2-3
V: TRBV6-2/TRBV6-3
D: TRBD2
size: NA
CDR3: CASIAGTSGNSDTQYF
DNA: TGTGCCAGTATTGCCGGGACTAGCGGGAACTCAGATACGCAGTATTTT

J: TRBJ2-5
V: TRBV20-1
D: TRBD2
size: many
CDR3: CSARDLRRELRGTQYF
DNA: TGCAGTGCTAGAGATCTTAGGCGGGAGCTCCGGGGGACCCAGTACTTC

J: TRBJ2-5
V: TRBV25-1
D: NA
size: many
CDR3: CASSVDRAEETQYF
DNA: TGTGCCAGCAGTGTTGATAGAGCGGAAGAGACCCAGTACTTC

J: TRBJ2-1
V: TRBV20-1
D: NA
size: many
CDR3: CSASPESDSEQFF
DNA: TGCAGTGCTAGTCCCGAGTCAGACTCCGAGCAGTTCTTC

J: TRBJ2-5
V: TRBV24-1
D: TRBD1
size: many
CDR3: CATSDWTGSGETQYF
DNA: TGTGCCACCAGTGATTGGACAGGGAGCGGCGAGACCCAGTACTTC

J: TRBJ1-1
V: TRBV18
D: NA
size: NA
CDR3: CASLTRDTGSTKAFF
DNA: TGTGCCAGCTTAACGAGGGACACGGGGAGTACTAAAGCTTTCTTT

J: TRBJ2-1
V: TRBV11-2
D: NA
size: many
CDR3: CASSSIPSTYNEQFF
DNA: TGTGCCAGCAGCTCGATCCCTAGTACCTACAATGAGCAGTTCTTC

J: TRBJ1-2
V: TRBV9
D: NA
size: few
CDR3: CASSVGASSYGYTF
DNA: TGTGCCAGCAGCGTAGGGGCCTCCAGCTATGGCTACACCTTC

J: TRBJ2-7
V: TRBV12-3/TRBV12-4
D: NA
size: many
CDR3: CASSLLATPSPLAREQYF
DNA: TGTGCCAGCAGTTTACTCGCTACCCCCAGTCCTTTAGCGAGGGAGCAGTACTTC

J: TRBJ2-5
V: TRBV7-8
D: TRBD1
size: many
CDR3: CASRLRQGARETQYF
DNA: TGTGCCAGCAGGCTAAGACAGGGGGCGCGAGAGACCCAGTACTTC

J: TRBJ2-3
V: TRBV3-1
D: NA
size: few
CDR3: CASSPGRGREYADTQYF
DNA: TGTGCCAGCAGCCCAGGCAGGGGTCGGGAGTACGCAGATACGCAGTATTTT

J: TRBJ2-1
V: TRBV11-3
D: TRBD2
size: few
CDR3: CASSPRREGEEYNEQFF
DNA: TGTGCCAGCAGCCCTCGGCGGGAGGGAGAGGAGTACAATGAGCAGTTCTTC

J: TRBJ1-1
V: TRBV5-6
D: NA
size: many
CDR3: CASSLMTEAFF
DNA: TGTGCCAGCAGCTTAATGACTGAAGCTTTCTTT

J: TRBJ2-4
V: TRBV18
D: NA
size: NA
CDR3: CASSPPAWGFPKNIQYF
DNA: TGTGCCAGCTCACCACCGGCCTGGGGGTTCCCCAAAAACATTCAGTACTTC

J: TRBJ2-5
V: TRBV20-1
D: NA
size: many
CDR3: CSARDRRTPQETQYF
DNA: TGCAGTGCTAGAGATAGGCGGACGCCGCAAGAGACCCAGTACTTC

J: TRBJ2-1
V: TRBV5-8
D: TRBD2
size: many
CDR3: CASSLGLASYNEQFF
DNA: TGTGCCAGCAGCTTAGGACTAGCATCATACAATGAGCAGTTCTTC

J: TRBJ1-4
V: TRBV6-5
D: NA
size: many
CDR3: CASSYYRDAGEKLFF
DNA: TGTGCCAGCAGTTACTACAGGGATGCGGGGGAAAAACTGTTTTTT

J: TRBJ1-1
V: TRBV6-1
D: NA
size: many
CDR3: CASIKTLKNTEAFF
DNA: TGTGCCAGCATTAAGACACTCAAGAACACTGAAGCTTTCTTT

J: TRBJ2-1
V: TRBV29-1
D: TRBD2
size: many
CDR3: CSVAASGRGVDEQFF
DNA: TGCAGCGTTGCGGCTAGCGGGAGGGGGGTGGATGAGCAGTTCTTC

J: TRBJ2-2
V: TRBV15
D: NA
size: many
CDR3: CATSLDANTGELFF
DNA: TGTGCCACCAGCCTAGACGCGAACACCGGGGAGCTGTTTTTT

J: TRBJ1-6
V: TRBV6-2/TRBV6-3
D: NA
size: many
CDR3: CASSYLGSLGGNSPLHF
DNA: TGTGCCAGCAGTTACTTAGGAAGCTTGGGCGGCAATTCACCCCTCCACTTT

J: TRBJ1-1
V: TRBV12-3/TRBV12-4
D: NA
size: many
CDR3: CASRSGRSNTEAFF
DNA: TGTGCCAGCAGGTCGGGACGCTCGAACACTGAAGCTTTCTTT

J: TRBJ2-7
V: TRBV11-2
D: TRBD1
size: NA
CDR3: CASSLGAGQGGPYEQYF
DNA: TGTGCCAGCAGCTTAGGCGCAGGACAGGGGGGTCCCTACGAGCAGTACTTC

J: TRBJ1-1
V: TRBV6-5
D: NA
size: many
CDR3: CASSYRGLVGGGNTEAFF
DNA: TGTGCCAGCAGTTACAGGGGACTCGTAGGAGGCGGGAACACTGAAGCTTTCTTT

J: TRBJ1-2
V: TRBV20-1
D: NA
size: many
CDR3: CSARGPAYGYTF
DNA: TGCAGTGCTAGGGGGCCGGCCTATGGCTACACCTTC

J: TRBJ2-5
V: TRBV6-1
D: TRBD1
size: many
CDR3: CASRLAGGETQYF
DNA: TGTGCCAGCAGACTGGCAGGGGGAGAGACCCAGTACTTC

J: TRBJ1-5
V: TRBV5-1
D: NA
size: few
CDR3: CASRSEWDLGEPQHF
DNA: TGCGCCAGCAGGTCGGAGTGGGACCTCGGGGAACCCCAGCATTTT

J: TRBJ2-7
V: TRBV27
D: NA
size: many
CDR3: CASSLTGGQSYEQYF
DNA: TGTGCCAGCAGTTTAACCGGGGGACAGTCCTACGAGCAGTACTTC

J: TRBJ2-7
V: TRBV19
D: NA
size: many
CDR3: CASSTQGSSYEQYF
DNA: TGTGCCAGTAGTACGCAGGGGTCGTCCTACGAGCAGTACTTC

J: TRBJ2-7
V: TRBV6-4
D: NA
size: few
CDR3: CASTEGLGFGEQYF
DNA: TGTGCCAGCACCGAGGGTTTGGGGTTCGGAGAGCAGTACTTC

J: TRBJ2-3
V: TRBV11-1
D: NA
size: many
CDR3: CASSLKGADTQYF
DNA: TGTGCCAGCAGCTTAAAGGGGGCAGATACGCAGTATTTT

J: TRBJ1-2
V: TRBV6-5
D: NA
size: many
CDR3: CASSFIAGGGSFGYTF
DNA: TGTGCCAGCAGTTTCATTGCGGGAGGCGGAAGTTTTGGCTACACCTTC

J: TRBJ1-5
V: TRBV7-2
D: TRBD1
size: many
CDR3: CASSQGQGLPQHF
DNA: TGTGCCAGCAGCCAGGGACAGGGGCTGCCCCAGCATTTT

J: TRBJ2-7
V: TRBV29-1
D: NA
size: NA
CDR3: CSVVAGINHEQYF
DNA: TGCAGCGTTGTGGCGGGGATTAACCACGAGCAGTACTTC

J: TRBJ2-7
V: TRBV20-1
D: TRBD1
size: NA
CDR3: CSARRDSTMDEQYF
DNA: TGCAGTGCTCGCCGGGACAGTACAATGGACGAGCAGTACTTC

J: TRBJ2-6
V: TRBV30
D: NA
size: NA
CDR3: CAWSVGSGANVLTF
DNA: TGTGCCTGGAGTGTAGGATCTGGGGCCAACGTCCTGACTTTC